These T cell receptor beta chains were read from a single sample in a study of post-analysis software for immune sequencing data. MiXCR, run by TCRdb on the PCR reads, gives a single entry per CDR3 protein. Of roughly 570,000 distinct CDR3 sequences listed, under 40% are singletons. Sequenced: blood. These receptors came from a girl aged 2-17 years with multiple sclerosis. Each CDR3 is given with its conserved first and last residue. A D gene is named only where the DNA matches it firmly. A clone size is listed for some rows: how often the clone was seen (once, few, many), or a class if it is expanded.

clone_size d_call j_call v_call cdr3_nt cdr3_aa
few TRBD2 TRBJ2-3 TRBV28 TGTGCCAGCAGTGCCATCCGGACTAGTCCAATCACAGATACGCAGTATTTT CASSAIRTSPITDTQYF
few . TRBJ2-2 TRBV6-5 TGTGCCAGCAGTTATTGGGGGAACACCGGGGAGCTGTTTTTT CASSYWGNTGELFF
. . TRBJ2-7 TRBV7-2 TGTGCCAGCAGCTTAGACGTGGTTACCTACGAGCAGTACTTC CASSLDVVTYEQYF
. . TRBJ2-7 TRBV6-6 TGTGCCAGCAGTTACGACCAGGGGCCTTCCTACGAGCAGTACTTC CASSYDQGPSYEQYF
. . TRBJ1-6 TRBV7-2 TGTGCCAGCAGCCCAGTAGGGGGGAAAGCTGAACCCCTCCACTTT CASSPVGGKAEPLHF
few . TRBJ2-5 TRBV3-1 TGTGCCAGCAGCCAAGAGGGAGTAGGCCTAGAGACCCAGTACTTC CASSQEGVGLETQYF
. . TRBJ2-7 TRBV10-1 TGCGCCAGCAGTGAGTCGAAGGACGGGTACGAGCAGTACTTC CASSESKDGYEQYF
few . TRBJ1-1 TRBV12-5 TGTGCTAGTGGTTTGTCGGGGGGCCGAACTGAAGCTTTCTTT CASGLSGGRTEAFF
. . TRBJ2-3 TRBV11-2 TGTGCCAGCAGCTTAACGGGGCTAGACACAGATACGCAGTATTTT CASSLTGLDTDTQYF
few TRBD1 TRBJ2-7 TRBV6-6 TGTGCCAGCAGTTACTGGCCCCCGGGACAGGGGGCCCACGAGCAGTACTTC CASSYWPPGQGAHEQYF
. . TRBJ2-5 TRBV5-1 TGCGCCAGCAGCTGGGACCCTGGGCAGGGAGCAACCCAGTACTTC CASSWDPGQGATQYF
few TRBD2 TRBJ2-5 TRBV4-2 TGTGCCAGCAGCCAAGATTTGTCGGCTAGCGGGGGGCGTTGGCAAGAGACCCAGTACTTC CASSQDLSASGGRWQETQYF
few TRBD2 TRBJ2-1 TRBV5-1 TGCGCCAGCAGCCTAGCGGGGGGCATCGATGAGCAGTTCTTC CASSLAGGIDEQFF
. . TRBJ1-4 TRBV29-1 TGCAGCGTATTCGGCATTAATGAAAAACTGTTTTTT CSVFGINEKLFF